This TCR beta chain was observed in a study of identical twins. Whole-study findings and limits: These conclusions were based on statistical analysis (cross-sectional, not following the same donors).

TCRdb reprocessed the 5' RACE reads with MiXCR, giving one entry per CDR3 protein. Of under 900,000 distinct CDR3 sequences listed, approximately 18% are singletons. Germline lookup yields CDR1 SGHVS and CDR2 FQNEAQ. Losses at the gene ends were 5 bases for V and 5 bases for J; bases not matched to a gene: 8. CDR3 length: 14 residues. A word on this clonotype: Its antigen is undetermined.

The same data also contributed to another study, on T cells expressing NK-cell markers. As that study records: Also leading the CD3+CD56-NKG2C+ fraction in a few donors were these clonotypes.

Material: PBMCs. The chain combines TRBV7-8 with TRBJ2-7; 8 bases line up with TRBD1. The receptor was isolated from a woman between 18 and 29 years old in good health. CDR3 DNA sequence: TGTGCCAGCAGCCCAGACGACAGGGGACACGAGCAGTACTTC. Its translation: CASSPDDRGHEQYF.